Sequencing of this TCR beta chain was carried out in a study of cytomegalovirus exposure and HLA in healthy donors. Findings and limits, study-wide: Being productive about 87% or about 30% of the time was typical of most TCR beta V segments in an earlier analysis. Fewer N-insertions than the roughly 650-donor mean were reportedly shown by an Asian-associated ancestry cluster in a later analysis.

The CDR3 runs 14 residues. Per the germline V gene, CDR1 is SGHRS and CDR2 is YFSETQ. Trimming left V 0 bases short and J 5 bases short, with 11 bases between. Amplification used 60 Vbeta primers and 13 Jbeta primers. Profiled with immunoSEQ multiplex PCR; TCRdb holds only in-frame clones, not every one. This table has around 130,000 clones, 60% to 85% appearing once. On this clone: The antigen remains unidentified.

The sequencing sample was made of PBMCs. This clonotype was obtained from a human donor in good health. V gene TRBV5-1 combines with J gene TRBJ1-1, with D unclear. CDR3 sequence: CASSLGTPGTEAFF. The CDR3 DNA sequence: TGCGCCAGCAGCTTGGGGACTCCGGGGACTGAAGCTTTCTTT.